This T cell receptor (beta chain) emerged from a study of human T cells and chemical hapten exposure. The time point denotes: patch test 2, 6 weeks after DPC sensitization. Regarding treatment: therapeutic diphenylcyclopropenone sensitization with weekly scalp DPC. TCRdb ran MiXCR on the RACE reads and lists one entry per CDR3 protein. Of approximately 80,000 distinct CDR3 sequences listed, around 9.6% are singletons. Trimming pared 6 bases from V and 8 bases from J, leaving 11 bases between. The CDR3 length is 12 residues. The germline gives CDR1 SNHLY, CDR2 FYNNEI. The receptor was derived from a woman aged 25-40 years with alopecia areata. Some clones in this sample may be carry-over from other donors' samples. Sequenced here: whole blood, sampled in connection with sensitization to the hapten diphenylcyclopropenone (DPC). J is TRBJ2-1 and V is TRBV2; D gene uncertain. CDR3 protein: CASRLTVDEQFF. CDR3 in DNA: TGTGCCAGCAGGCTTACAGTAGATGAGCAGTTCTTC.